The 4 T cell receptor beta chains below all came from one sample that was sequenced in a study of cytomegalovirus exposure and HLA in healthy donors. The PCR ran on 60 Vbeta and 13 Jbeta primers. Generated by immunoSEQ multiplex PCR, the TCRdb table keeps only in-frame clones and is missing some. The sample holds tens of thousands of clones. Material: PBMCs. These receptors came from a woman aged 25 to 39 in good health and CMV-seropositive.

The chain has TRBV6-1 and TRBJ1-1; TRBD1 matches 10 bases. Trimming at V came to 3 bases and at J to 5 bases, leaving 6 bases not matched to a gene. The CDR3 sequence is 15 residues long. Germline V gene data show CDR1 as MNHNS and CDR2 as SASEGT. The CDR3: CASSDLGQGKTEAFF. As DNA, the CDR3 is TGTGCCAGCAGTGACCTGGGACAGGGGAAGACTGAAGCTTTCTTT.

The chain combines TRBV7-3 with TRBJ2-3; 14 bases agree with TRBD2. The junction had 8 bases not matched to a gene; V was cut back by 5 bases and J by 1 base. Germline-derived CDR1 and CDR2 are SGHTA and FQGTGA. This CDR3 is 18 amino acids long. The CDR3 sequence: CASSHGTSGSWGTDTQYF. CDR3 DNA sequence: TGTGCCAGCAGCCACGGGACTAGCGGGAGTTGGGGCACAGATACGCAGTATTTT.

The rearrangement links TRBV4-1 to TRBJ2-5; D is perhaps TRBD1 (6 bases). Trimming left V 4 bases short and J 4 bases short, with 10 bases between. The CDR3 has 13 amino acids. Looked up from germline, CDR1 is MGHRA and CDR2 is YSYEKL. The CDR3 region is CASSPPTGETQYF. The CDR3, as DNA: TGCGCCAGCAGCCCCCCGACAGGAGAGACCCAGTACTTC.

The chain recombines TRBV7-9 with TRBJ2-3, with D possibly matching TRBD2 (6 bases). This CDR3 has 12 amino acids. V lost 7 bases and J lost 5, with 10 bases in between. Germline CDR1 SEHNR, CDR2 FQNEAQ (reference sequence). CDR3 region: CASNLGGDTQYF. Written as DNA, the CDR3 is TGTGCCAGCAACTTGGGAGGAGATACGCAGTATTTT.